This TCR beta chain emerged from a study of cytomegalovirus exposure and HLA in healthy donors. Notes on the study in general: Later on, an analysis tied some 17,000 TCR beta sequences to HLA alleles at 0.05 false discovery rate.

The study ran its PCR with 60 Vbeta and 13 Jbeta primers. Data came from immunoSEQ multiplex PCR; TCRdb stores just in-frame clones and leaves some out. The sample records approximately 110,000 clones, 82% being singletons. A word on this clone: Antigen: not known.

Trimming took off 3 bases at V and 3 bases at J, with 12 bases between the two ends. Per germline, CDR1 SGHTA and CDR2 FQGNSA. This CDR3 is 15 amino acids long. The chain carries TRBV7-2 and TRBJ1-5; D might be TRBD1 (5 bases). The receptor's source is a woman younger than 30 in good health and CMV-seronegative. Sequenced: PBMCs. The DNA for the CDR3 is TGTGCCAGCAGCTTCAGTGGAGGGACCAATCAGCCCCAGCATTTT. Its protein product is CASSFSGGTNQPQHF.